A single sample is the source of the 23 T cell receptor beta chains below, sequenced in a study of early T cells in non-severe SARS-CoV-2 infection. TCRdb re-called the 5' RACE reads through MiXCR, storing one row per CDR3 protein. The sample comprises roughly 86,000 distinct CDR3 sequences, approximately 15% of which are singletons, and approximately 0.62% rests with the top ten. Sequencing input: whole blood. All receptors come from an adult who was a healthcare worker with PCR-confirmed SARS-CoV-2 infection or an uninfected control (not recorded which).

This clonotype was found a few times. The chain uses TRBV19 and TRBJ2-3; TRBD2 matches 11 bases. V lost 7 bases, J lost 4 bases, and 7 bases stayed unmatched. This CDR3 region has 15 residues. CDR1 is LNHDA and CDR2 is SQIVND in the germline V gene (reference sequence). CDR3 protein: CASTRSGGAPDTQYF. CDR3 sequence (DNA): TGTGCCAGTACCCGTAGCGGGGGGGCTCCAGATACGCAGTATTTT.

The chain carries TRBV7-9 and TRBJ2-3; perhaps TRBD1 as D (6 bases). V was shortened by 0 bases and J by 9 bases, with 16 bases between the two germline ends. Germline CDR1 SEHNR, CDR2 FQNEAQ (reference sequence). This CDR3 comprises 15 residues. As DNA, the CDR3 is TGTGCCAGCAGCTTAGCGGGGGCTTGGGAATCGACGCAGTATTTT. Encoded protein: CASSLAGAWESTQYF.

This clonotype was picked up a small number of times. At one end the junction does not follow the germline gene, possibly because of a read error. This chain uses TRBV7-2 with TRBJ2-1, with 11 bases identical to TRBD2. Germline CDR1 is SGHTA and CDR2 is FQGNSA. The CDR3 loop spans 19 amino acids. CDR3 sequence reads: CASSPDGLAGGYSFNEQFF. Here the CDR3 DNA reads TGTGCCAGCAGCCCAGACGGGCTAGCGGGGGGTTATTCCTTCAATGAGCAGTTCTTC.

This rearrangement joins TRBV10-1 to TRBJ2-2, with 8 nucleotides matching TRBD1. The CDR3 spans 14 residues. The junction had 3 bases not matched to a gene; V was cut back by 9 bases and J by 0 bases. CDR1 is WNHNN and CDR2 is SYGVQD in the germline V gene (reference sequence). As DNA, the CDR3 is TGCGCCAGTGAGGACAGGGCGAACACCGGGGAGCTGTTTTTT. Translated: CASEDRANTGELFF.

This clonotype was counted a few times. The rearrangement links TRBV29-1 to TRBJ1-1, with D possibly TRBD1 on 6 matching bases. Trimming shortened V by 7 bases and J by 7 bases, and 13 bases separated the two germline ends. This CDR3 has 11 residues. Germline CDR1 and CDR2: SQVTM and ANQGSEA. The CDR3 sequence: CSERQASEAFF. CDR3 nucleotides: TGCAGCGAGCGACAGGCAAGTGAAGCTTTCTTT.

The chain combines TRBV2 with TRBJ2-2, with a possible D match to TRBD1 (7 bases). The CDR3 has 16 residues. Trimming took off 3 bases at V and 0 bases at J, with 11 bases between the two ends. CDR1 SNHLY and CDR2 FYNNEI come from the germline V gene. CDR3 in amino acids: CASSDAGQPNTGELFF. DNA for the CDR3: TGTGCCAGCAGTGACGCGGGACAGCCGAACACCGGGGAGCTGTTTTTT.

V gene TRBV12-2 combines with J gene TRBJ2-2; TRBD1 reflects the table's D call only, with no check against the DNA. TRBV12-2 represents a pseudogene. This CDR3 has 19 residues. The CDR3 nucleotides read TGTGCAAGTCGCTTAGCGTCCCTAGACAGGGGAAAAAACACCGGGGAGCTGTTTTTT. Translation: CASRLASLDRGKNTGELFF.

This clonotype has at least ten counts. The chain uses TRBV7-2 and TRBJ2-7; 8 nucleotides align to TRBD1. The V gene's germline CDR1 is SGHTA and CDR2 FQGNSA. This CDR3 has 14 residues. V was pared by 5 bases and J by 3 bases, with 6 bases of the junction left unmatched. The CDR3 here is CASSPTGDLYEQYV. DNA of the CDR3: TGTGCCAGCAGCCCGACAGGGGATCTCTACGAGCAGTACGTC.

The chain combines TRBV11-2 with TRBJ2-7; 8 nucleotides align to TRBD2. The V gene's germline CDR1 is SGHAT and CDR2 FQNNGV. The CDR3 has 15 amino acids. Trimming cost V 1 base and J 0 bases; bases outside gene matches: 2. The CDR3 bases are TGTGCCAGCAGCTTAGTGCGGGGGGCCTCCTACGAGCAGTACGTC. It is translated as CASSLVRGASYEQYV.

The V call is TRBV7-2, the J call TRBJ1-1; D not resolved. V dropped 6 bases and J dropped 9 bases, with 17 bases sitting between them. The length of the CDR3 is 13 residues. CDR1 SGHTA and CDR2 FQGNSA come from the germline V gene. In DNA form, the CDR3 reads TGTGCCAGCAGTCCAGCCTTCCTAAGTAAAGCTTTCTTT. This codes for CASSPAFLSKAFF.

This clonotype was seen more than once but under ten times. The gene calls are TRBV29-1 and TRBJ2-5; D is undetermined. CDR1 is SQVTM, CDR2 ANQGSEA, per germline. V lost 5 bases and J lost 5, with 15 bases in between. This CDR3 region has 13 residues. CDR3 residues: CSVRRTGPETQYF. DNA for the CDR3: TGCAGCGTTCGAAGAACGGGTCCCGAGACCCAGTACTTC.

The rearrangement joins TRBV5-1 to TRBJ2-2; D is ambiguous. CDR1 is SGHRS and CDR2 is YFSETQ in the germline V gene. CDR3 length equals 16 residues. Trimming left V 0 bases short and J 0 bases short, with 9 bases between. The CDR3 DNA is TGCGCCAGCAGCTTGGGTGGGCGGACGAACACCGGGGAGCTGTTTTTT. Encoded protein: CASSLGGRTNTGELFF. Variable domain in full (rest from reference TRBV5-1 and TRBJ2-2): KAGVTQTPRYLIKTRGQQVTLSCSPISGHRSVSWYQQTPGQGLQFLFEYFSETQRNKGNFPGRFSGRQFSNSRSEMNVSTLELGDSALYLCASSLGGRTNTGELFFGEGSRLTVL.

The CDR3, as DNA: TGCGCCAGCAGCCCTCACTTCGTCTCCAATGAGCAGTTCTTC. This codes for CASSPHFVSNEQFF. J is TRBJ2-1 and V is TRBV10-1; D is unresolved. There are 14 residues in the CDR3. V lost 6 bases and J 6 bases, leaving 15 bases between the germline ends. Germline V gene sequence: CDR1 WNHNN, CDR2 SYGVQD (reference sequence).

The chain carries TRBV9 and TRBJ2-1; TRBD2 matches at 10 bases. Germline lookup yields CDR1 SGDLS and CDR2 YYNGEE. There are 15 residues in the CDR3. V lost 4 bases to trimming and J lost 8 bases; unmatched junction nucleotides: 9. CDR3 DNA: TGTGCCAGCAGCTCTCAGCGGGGGGGCGGCGATGAGCAGTTCTTC. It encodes CASSSQRGGGDEQFF.

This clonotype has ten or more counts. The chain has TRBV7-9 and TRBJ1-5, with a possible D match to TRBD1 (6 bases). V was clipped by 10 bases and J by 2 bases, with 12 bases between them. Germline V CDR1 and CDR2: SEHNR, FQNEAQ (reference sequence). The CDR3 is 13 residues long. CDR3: CATGGAGNQPQHF. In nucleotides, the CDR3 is TGTGCCACTGGGGGGGCCGGCAATCAGCCCCAGCATTTT.

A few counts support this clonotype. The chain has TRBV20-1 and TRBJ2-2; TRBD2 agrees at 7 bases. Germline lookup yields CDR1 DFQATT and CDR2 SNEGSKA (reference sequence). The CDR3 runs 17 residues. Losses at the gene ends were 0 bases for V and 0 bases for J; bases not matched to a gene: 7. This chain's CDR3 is CSAREQRGRSNTGELFF. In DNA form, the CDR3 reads TGCAGTGCTAGAGAACAGCGGGGAAGATCGAACACCGGGGAGCTGTTTTTT.

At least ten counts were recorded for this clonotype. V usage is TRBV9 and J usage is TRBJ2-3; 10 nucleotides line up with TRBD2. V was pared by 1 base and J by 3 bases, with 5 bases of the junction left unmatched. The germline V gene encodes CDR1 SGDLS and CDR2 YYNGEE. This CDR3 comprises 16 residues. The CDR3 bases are TGTGCCAGCAGCGTAAGTGGTAGCGGGGGGACAGATACGCAGTATTTT. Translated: CASSVSGSGGTDTQYF.

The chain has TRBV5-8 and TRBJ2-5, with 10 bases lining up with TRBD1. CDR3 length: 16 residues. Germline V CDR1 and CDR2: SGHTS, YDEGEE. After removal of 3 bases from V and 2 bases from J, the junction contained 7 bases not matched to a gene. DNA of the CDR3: TGTGCCAGCAGCTCTCGGGACAGGGGAGGTCAAGAGACCCAGTACTTC. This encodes CASSSRDRGGQETQYF.

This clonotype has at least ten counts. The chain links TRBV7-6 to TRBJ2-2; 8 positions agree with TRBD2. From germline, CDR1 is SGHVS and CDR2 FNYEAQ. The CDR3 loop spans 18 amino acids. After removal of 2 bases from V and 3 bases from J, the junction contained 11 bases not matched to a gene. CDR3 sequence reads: CASSLSGNSGDYTGELFF. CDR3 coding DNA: TGTGCCAGCAGCTTAAGTGGTAATAGCGGGGATTACACCGGGGAGCTGTTTTTT.

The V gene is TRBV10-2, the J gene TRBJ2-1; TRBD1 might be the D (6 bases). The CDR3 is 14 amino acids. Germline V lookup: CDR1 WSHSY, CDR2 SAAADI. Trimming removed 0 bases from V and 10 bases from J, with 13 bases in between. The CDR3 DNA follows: TGCGCCAGCAGTGAGTCCGGCAGGGGTAGGGAGCAGTTCTTC. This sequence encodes CASSESGRGREQFF.

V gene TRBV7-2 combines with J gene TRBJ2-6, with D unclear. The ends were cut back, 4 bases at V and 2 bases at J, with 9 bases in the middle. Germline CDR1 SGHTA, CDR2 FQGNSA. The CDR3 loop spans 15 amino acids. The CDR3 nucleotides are TGTGCCAGCAGCTGGCAGCTGACTGGGGCCAACGTCCTGACTTTC. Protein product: CASSWQLTGANVLTF.

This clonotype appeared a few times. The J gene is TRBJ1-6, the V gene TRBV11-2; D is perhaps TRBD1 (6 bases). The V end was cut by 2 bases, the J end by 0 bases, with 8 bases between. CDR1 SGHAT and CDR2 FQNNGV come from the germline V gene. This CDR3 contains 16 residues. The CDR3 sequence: CASSLRGSSYNSPLHF. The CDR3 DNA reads TGTGCCAGCAGCTTAAGGGGGAGCTCCTATAATTCACCCCTCCACTTT. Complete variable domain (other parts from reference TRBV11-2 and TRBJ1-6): EAGVAQSPRYKIIEKRQSVAFWCNPISGHATLYWYQQILGQGPKLLIQFQNNGVVDDSQLPKDRFSAERLKGVDSTLKIQPAKLEDSAVYLCASSLRGSSYNSPLHFGNGTRLTVT.

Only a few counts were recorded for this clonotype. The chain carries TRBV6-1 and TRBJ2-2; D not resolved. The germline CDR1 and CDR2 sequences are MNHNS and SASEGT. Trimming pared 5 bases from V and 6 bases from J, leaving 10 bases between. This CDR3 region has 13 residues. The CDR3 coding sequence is TGTGCCAGCAGTTTAGGTGTGGCCGGGGAGCTGTTTTTT. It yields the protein CASSLGVAGELFF.